These T cell receptor beta chains were read from a single sample in a study of cytomegalovirus exposure and HLA in healthy donors. The assay was immunoSEQ multiplex PCR, and TCRdb's table has in-frame clones only and misses some. The repertoire has about 140,000 clones, approximately 82% of them found once; the top ten carry approximately 1.5%. The specimen sequenced was PBMCs. Every receptor here comes from a man aged 25-45 years in good health and CMV-seropositive. Each CDR3 is given with its conserved first and last residue. Each record gives: CDR3 DNA, CDR3 protein, clone size, J gene, V gene, D gene. D genes are given only for firm matches. Some rows have no size entry. The others give once, few or many, or a class for an expanded clone.

CDR3nt: TGTGCCAGCAGTATTCCGACAGGGGCCTATGGCTACACCTTC
CDR3aa: CASSIPTGAYGYTF
abundance: -
j_gene: TRBJ1-2
v_gene: TRBV28
d_gene: TRBD1

CDR3nt: TGTGCCAGCAGTCGTACGAACAGGGGCACTGAAGCTTTCTTT
CDR3aa: CASSRTNRGTEAFF
abundance: -
j_gene: TRBJ1-1
v_gene: TRBV27
d_gene: TRBD1

CDR3nt: TGTGCCAGCAGCCAGGGGCCCGCTAAAGGAAACACCATATATTTT
CDR3aa: CASSQGPAKGNTIYF
abundance: -
j_gene: TRBJ1-3
v_gene: TRBV7-2
d_gene: -

CDR3nt: TGTGCCAGCAGTTACTCGGGAGGAAGCACAGATACGCAGTATTTT
CDR3aa: CASSYSGGSTDTQYF
abundance: -
j_gene: TRBJ2-3
v_gene: TRBV6-5
d_gene: -

CDR3nt: TGTGCCAGCAGCTTAGGGGCAGGGCTAGATACGCAGTATTTT
CDR3aa: CASSLGAGLDTQYF
abundance: -
j_gene: TRBJ2-3
v_gene: TRBV7-2
d_gene: -

CDR3nt: TGTGCCAGCAGTCTTGGACAGGGGGCTAGGAACACTGAAGCTTTCTTT
CDR3aa: CASSLGQGARNTEAFF
abundance: -
j_gene: TRBJ1-1
v_gene: TRBV27
d_gene: TRBD1

CDR3nt: TGTGCCAGCACCCGGTCCAATCAGCCCCAGCATTTT
CDR3aa: CASTRSNQPQHF
abundance: -
j_gene: TRBJ1-5
v_gene: TRBV28
d_gene: -

CDR3nt: TGTGCCACTTCTTCAGGGGGCGGCGAAAAACTGTTTTTT
CDR3aa: CATSSGGGEKLFF
abundance: -
j_gene: TRBJ1-4
v_gene: TRBV2
d_gene: TRBD1

CDR3nt: TGTGCCAGCAGCTTAGAGGCAACGGGAGGGTTCAACGAGCAGTACTTC
CDR3aa: CASSLEATGGFNEQYF
abundance: -
j_gene: TRBJ2-7
v_gene: TRBV7-2
d_gene: TRBD2

CDR3nt: TGTGCCAGTAGTCAGGACAGGGAAGAGGAGCAGTACTTC
CDR3aa: CASSQDREEEQYF
abundance: -
j_gene: TRBJ2-7
v_gene: TRBV19
d_gene: TRBD1

CDR3nt: TGCGCCAGCGCGGGGGCCGCGAACACCGGGGAGCTGTTTTTT
CDR3aa: CASAGAANTGELFF
abundance: -
j_gene: TRBJ2-2
v_gene: TRBV4-1
d_gene: -

CDR3nt: TGTGCCAGCAGTTTAGCGCAGGGGGTGACCTACGAGCAGTACTTC
CDR3aa: CASSLAQGVTYEQYF
abundance: -
j_gene: TRBJ2-7
v_gene: TRBV27
d_gene: TRBD1

CDR3nt: TGTGCCTGGAGTGAGAGTGTAGAAAATACGCAGTATTTT
CDR3aa: CAWSESVENTQYF
abundance: once
j_gene: TRBJ2-3
v_gene: TRBV30
d_gene: -

CDR3nt: TGTGCCAGCAGCGTAGAAGGCGGGAGGGCCCTTTTTCCCGGGGAGCTGTTTTTT
CDR3aa: CASSVEGGRALFPGELFF
abundance: once
j_gene: TRBJ2-2
v_gene: TRBV9
d_gene: TRBD2

CDR3nt: TGTGCCAGCGGGGGCGCGATTACCTACGAGCAGTACTTC
CDR3aa: CASGGAITYEQYF
abundance: -
j_gene: TRBJ2-7
v_gene: TRBV11-3
d_gene: -

CDR3nt: TGTGCCAGCAGTGACGGGGGAGACGGCTACACCTTC
CDR3aa: CASSDGGDGYTF
abundance: few
j_gene: TRBJ1-2
v_gene: TRBV25-1
d_gene: -

CDR3nt: TGCGCCAGCACCCGACAGGGCCCCTACAATGAGCAGTTCTTC
CDR3aa: CASTRQGPYNEQFF
abundance: -
j_gene: TRBJ2-1
v_gene: TRBV5-1
d_gene: TRBD1

CDR3nt: TGTGCCAGCAACGAAGGGGGGCAGGGGGTCGACGAGCAGTACTTC
CDR3aa: CASNEGGQGVDEQYF
abundance: -
j_gene: TRBJ2-7
v_gene: TRBV6-1
d_gene: -

CDR3nt: TGTGCCAGCAGTCAGGCCCTTGGGGGGTTTGACGGCTACACCTTC
CDR3aa: CASSQALGGFDGYTF
abundance: -
j_gene: TRBJ1-2
v_gene: TRBV27
d_gene: -

CDR3nt: TGTGCCAGCAGTAACCAGGGACTGAATTCACCCCTCCACTTT
CDR3aa: CASSNQGLNSPLHF
abundance: -
j_gene: TRBJ1-6
v_gene: TRBV6-5
d_gene: -

CDR3nt: TGTGCCAGCAGCTTGGTTAGCGGGAGTAGTGACACCGGGGAGCTGTTTTTT
CDR3aa: CASSLVSGSSDTGELFF
abundance: -
j_gene: TRBJ2-2
v_gene: TRBV5-6
d_gene: TRBD2

CDR3nt: TGTTCCAGCAGCTTAGGCGGGAAGCAGTACTTC
CDR3aa: CSSSLGGKQYF
abundance: once
j_gene: TRBJ2-7
v_gene: TRBV7-9
d_gene: -

CDR3nt: TGTGCCAGCAGCACCGAGGGGACAATTAATCAGCCCCAGCATTTT
CDR3aa: CASSTEGTINQPQHF
abundance: -
j_gene: TRBJ1-5
v_gene: TRBV9
d_gene: -